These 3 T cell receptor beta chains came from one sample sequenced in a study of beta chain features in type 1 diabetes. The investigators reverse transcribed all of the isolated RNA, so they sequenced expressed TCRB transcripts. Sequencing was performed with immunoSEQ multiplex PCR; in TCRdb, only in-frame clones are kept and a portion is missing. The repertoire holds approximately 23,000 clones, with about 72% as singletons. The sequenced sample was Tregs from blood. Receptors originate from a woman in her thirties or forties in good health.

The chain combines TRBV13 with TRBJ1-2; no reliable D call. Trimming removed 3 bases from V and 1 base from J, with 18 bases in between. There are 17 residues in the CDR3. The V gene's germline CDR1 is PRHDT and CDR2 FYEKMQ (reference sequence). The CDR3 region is CASSFRRTSGFNYGYTF. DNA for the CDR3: TGTGCCAGCAGCTTCCGCCGCACCTCCGGGTTTAACTATGGCTACACCTTC.

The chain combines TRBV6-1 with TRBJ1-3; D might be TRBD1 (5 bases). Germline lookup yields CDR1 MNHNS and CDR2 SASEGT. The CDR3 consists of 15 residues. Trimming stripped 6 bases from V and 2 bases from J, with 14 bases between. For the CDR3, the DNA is TGTGCCAGCAGAAACAGGCCTGGGGCTGGAAACACCATATATTTT. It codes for CASRNRPGAGNTIYF.

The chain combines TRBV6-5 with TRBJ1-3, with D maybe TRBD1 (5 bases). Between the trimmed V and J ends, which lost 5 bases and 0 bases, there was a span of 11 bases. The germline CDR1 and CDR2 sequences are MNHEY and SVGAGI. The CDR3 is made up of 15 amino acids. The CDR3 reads CASSLTVSSGNTIYF. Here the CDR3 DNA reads TGTGCCAGCAGTCTGACAGTAAGCTCTGGAAACACCATATATTTT.